This TCR beta chain is from a study of human T cells and chemical hapten exposure. MiXCR, applied by TCRdb to the RACE reads, yields one record per CDR3 protein. The table records 50,000 to 65,000 distinct CDR3 sequences, 9.9% of them present only once. This clonotype occurred many times. Germline V gives CDR1 MRHNA, CDR2 SNTAGT. V dropped 5 bases and J dropped 7 bases, with 17 bases sitting between them. This CDR3 spans 15 amino acids. Time point reported: patch test 3, about 24 weeks after DPC sensitization. The sample's treatment: therapeutic diphenylcyclopropenone sensitization with weekly scalp DPC.

The chain links TRBV6-4 to TRBJ1-4, with D possibly being TRBD1 (6 bases). The source is a woman in her forties with alopecia areata. Some clones in this sample may be carry-over from other donors' samples. Sequencing used whole blood, obtained in connection with sensitization to the hapten diphenylcyclopropenone (DPC). CDR3 residues: CASSSNGGAGEKLFF. The CDR3, as DNA: TGTGCCAGCAGTTCAAACGGGGGGGCTGGTGAAAAACTGTTTTTT.